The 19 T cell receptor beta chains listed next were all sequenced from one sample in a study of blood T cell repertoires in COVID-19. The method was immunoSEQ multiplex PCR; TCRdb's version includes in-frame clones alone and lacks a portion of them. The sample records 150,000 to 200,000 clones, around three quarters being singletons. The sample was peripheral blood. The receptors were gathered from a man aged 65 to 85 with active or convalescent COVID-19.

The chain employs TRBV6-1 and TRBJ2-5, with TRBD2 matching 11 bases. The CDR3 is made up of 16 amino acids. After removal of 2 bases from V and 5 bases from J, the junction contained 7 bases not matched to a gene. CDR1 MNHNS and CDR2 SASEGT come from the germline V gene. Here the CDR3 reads CASSEYLLAGGETQYF. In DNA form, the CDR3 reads TGTGCCAGCAGTGAATATTTGTTAGCGGGAGGGGAGACCCAGTACTTC.

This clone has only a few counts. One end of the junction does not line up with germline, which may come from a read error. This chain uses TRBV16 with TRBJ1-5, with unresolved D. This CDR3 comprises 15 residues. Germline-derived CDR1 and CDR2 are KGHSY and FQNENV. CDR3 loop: CASSRQPSSDQPQHF. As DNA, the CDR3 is TGTGCCAGCAGCCGTCAACCCTCTAGCGATCAGCCCCAGCATTTT.

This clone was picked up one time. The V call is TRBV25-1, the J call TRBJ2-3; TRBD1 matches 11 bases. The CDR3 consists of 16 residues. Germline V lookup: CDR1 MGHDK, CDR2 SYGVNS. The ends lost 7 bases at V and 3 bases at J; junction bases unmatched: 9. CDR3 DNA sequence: TGTGCCAGCACCGGACAGGGGGCGCTTATTACAGATACGCAGTATTTT. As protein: CASTGQGALITDTQYF.

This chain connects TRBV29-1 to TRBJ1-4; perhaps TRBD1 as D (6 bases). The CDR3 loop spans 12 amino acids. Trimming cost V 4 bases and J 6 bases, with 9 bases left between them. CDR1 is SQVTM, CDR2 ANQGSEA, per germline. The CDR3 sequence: CSVGGGDEKLFF. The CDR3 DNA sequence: TGCAGCGTTGGAGGGGGAGATGAAAAACTGTTTTTT.

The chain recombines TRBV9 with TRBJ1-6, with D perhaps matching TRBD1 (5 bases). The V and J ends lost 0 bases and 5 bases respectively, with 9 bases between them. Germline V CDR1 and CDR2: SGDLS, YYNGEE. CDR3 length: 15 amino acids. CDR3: CASSVAGGHNSPLHF. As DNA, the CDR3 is TGTGCCAGCAGCGTAGCCGGGGGTCATAATTCACCCCTCCACTTT. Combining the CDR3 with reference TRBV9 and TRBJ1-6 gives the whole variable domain DSGVTQTPKHLITATGQRVTLRCSPRSGDLSVYWYQQSLDQGLQFLIQYYNGEERAKGNILERFSAQQFPDLHSELNLSSLELGDSALYFCASSVAGGHNSPLHFGNGTRLTVT.

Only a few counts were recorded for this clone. As DNA, the CDR3 is TGTGCCAGCAGTGAAGATGGCGGGAGTTTAACAGATACGCAGTATTTT. Translating it yields CASSEDGGSLTDTQYF. The genes are TRBV2 and TRBJ2-3; 7 bases are a match to TRBD2. The junction had 7 bases not matched to a gene; V was cut back by 1 base and J by 3 bases. From germline, CDR1 is SNHLY and CDR2 FYNNEI. CDR3 length: 16 amino acids.

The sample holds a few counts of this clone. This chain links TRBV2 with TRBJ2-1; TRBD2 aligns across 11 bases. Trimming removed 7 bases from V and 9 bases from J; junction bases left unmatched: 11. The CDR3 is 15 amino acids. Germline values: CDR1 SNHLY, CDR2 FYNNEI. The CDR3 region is CASNLLAGVKAEQFF. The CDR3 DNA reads TGTGCCAGCAATTTACTAGCGGGAGTAAAGGCTGAGCAGTTCTTC.

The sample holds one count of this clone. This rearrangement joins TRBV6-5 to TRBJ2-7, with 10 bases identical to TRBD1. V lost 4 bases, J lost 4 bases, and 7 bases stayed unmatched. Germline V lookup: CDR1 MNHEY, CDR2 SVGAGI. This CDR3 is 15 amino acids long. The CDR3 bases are TGTGCCAGCAGTTCTCCCGGGACAGGGGTGTACGAGCAGTACTTC. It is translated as CASSSPGTGVYEQYF.

The CDR3 sequence is CASIPQGIGELFF. The CDR3 DNA reads as TGTGCCAGCATCCCCCAGGGTATCGGGGAGCTGTTTTTT. The chain has TRBV6-5 and TRBJ2-2, with D perhaps matching TRBD1 (5 bases). The ends were cut back, 7 bases at V and 7 bases at J, with 13 bases in the middle. Germline V gene sequence: CDR1 MNHEY, CDR2 SVGAGI. The CDR3 is made up of 13 amino acids.

CDR3: CASSLDGTEPYEQYF. CDR3 nucleotide sequence: TGTGCCAGCAGTTTAGACGGGACAGAGCCCTACGAGCAGTACTTC. The chain couples TRBV27 to TRBJ2-7, with 7 bases matching TRBD1. The CDR3 loop spans 15 amino acids. Germline loops: CDR1 MNHEY, CDR2 SMNVEV (reference sequence). Trimming at V came to 2 bases and at J to 2 bases, leaving 6 bases not matched to a gene.

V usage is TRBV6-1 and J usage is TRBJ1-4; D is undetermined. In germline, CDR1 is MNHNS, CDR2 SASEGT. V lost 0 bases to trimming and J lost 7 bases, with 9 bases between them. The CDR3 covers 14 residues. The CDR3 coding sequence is TGTGCCAGCAGTGAAGCGCCGACAATTGAAAAACTGTTTTTT. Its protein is CASSEAPTIEKLFF.

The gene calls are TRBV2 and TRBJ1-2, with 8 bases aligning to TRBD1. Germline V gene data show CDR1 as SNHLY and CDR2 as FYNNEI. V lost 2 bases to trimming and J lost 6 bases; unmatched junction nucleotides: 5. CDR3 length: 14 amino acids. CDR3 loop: CASSESGQGDGYTF. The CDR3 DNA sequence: TGTGCCAGCAGTGAAAGCGGACAGGGCGATGGCTACACCTTC.

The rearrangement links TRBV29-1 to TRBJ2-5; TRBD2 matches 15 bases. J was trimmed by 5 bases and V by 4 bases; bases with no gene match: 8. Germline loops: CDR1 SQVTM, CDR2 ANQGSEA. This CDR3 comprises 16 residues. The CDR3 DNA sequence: TGCAGCGTTGTGGGACTAGCGGGAGGCCTTGGGGAGACCCAGTACTTC. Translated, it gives CSVVGLAGGLGETQYF.

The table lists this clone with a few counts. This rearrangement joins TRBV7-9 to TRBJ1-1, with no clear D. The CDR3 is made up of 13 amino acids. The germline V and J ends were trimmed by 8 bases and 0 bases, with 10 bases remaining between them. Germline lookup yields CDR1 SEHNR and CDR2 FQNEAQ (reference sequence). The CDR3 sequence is CASEGRMNTEAFF. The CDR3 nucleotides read TGTGCCAGCGAGGGCAGAATGAACACTGAAGCTTTCTTT.

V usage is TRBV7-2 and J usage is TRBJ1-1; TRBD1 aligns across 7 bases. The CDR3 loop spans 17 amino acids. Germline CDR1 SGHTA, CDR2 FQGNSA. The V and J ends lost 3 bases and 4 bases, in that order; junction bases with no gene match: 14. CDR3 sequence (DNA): TGTGCCAGCAGCTTCGGACAGGAGGTGAATTGGCGCACTGAAGCTTTCTTT. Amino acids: CASSFGQEVNWRTEAFF.

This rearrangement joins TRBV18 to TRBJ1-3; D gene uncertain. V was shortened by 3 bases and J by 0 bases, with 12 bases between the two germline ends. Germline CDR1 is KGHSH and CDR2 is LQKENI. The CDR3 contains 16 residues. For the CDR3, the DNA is TGTGCCAGCTCACCGCCTTCCGTGAGCTCTGGAAACACCATATATTTT. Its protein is CASSPPSVSSGNTIYF.

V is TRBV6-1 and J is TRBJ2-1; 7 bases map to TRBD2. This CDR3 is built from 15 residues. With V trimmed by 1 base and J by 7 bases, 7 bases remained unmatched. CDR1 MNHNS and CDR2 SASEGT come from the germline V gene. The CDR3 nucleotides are TGTGCCAGCAGTGAAGGTCCCGCGGGGGTGAATGAGCAGTTCTTC. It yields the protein CASSEGPAGVNEQFF.

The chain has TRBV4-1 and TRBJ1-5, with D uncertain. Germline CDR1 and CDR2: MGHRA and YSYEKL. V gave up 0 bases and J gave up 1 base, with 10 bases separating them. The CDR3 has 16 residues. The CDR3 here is CASSQEYSGSNQPQHF. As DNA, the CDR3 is TGCGCCAGCAGCCAAGAGTACAGCGGGAGCAATCAGCCCCAGCATTTT.

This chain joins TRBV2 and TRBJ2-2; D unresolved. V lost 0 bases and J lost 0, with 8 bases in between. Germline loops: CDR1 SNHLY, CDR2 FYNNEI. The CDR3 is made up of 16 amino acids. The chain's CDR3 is CASSEAETANTGELFF. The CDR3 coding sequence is TGTGCCAGCAGTGAAGCGGAGACGGCGAACACCGGGGAGCTGTTTTTT.